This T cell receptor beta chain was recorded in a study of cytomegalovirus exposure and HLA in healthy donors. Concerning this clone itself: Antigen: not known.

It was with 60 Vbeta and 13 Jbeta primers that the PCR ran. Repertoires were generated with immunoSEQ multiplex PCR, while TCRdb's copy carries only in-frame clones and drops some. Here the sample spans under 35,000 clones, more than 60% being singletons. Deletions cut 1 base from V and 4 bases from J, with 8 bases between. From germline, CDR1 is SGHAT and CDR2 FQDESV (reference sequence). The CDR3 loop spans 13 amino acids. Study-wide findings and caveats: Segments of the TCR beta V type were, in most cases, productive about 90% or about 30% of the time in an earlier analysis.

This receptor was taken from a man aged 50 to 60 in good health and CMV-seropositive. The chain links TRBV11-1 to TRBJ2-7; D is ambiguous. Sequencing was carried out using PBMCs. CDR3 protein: CASSLDDGYEQYF. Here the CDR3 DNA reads TGTGCCAGCAGCTTAGATGACGGGTACGAGCAGTACTTC. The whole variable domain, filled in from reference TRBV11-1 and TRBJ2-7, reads EAEVAQSPRYKITEKSQAVAFWCDPISGHATLYWYRQILGQGPELLVQFQDESVVDDSQLPKDRFSAERLKGVDSTLKIQPAELGDSAMYLCASSLDDGYEQYFGPGTRLTVT.